This TCR beta chain came from a study of shared clonotypes between healthy human individuals. Sequencing used immunoSEQ multiplex PCR; TCRdb keeps in-frame clones, though not all of them. Seen here are fewer than 850,000 clones, 55% to 75% observed once, and the top ten hold about 1.8%. V lost 8 bases, J lost 2 bases, and 9 bases stayed unmatched. This CDR3 has 15 amino acids. The germline V gene encodes CDR1 SGHRS and CDR2 YFSETQ. Findings and limits, study-wide: Approximately 4.5% was the fraction of naive CD4 clonotypes found shared across four donors. Generation probability values for non-shared clonotypes were lower than those for clonotypes shared by all four donors.

In the case of this clone: The antigen is not known.

All donors were Caucasian adults living in Nashville, Tennessee. The chain joins TRBV5-1 to TRBJ2-3; 9 nucleotides align to TRBD2. The sample was memory CD4+ T cells sorted from blood. Stated subset: CD45RA-negative fraction. The sequence was obtained from a woman in her twenties or thirties in good health. The DNA of the CDR3 is TGCGCCAGTTCCCCCGCGGGAGGGACCACAGATACGCAGTATTTT. Residues: CASSPAGGTTDTQYF.